One and the same sample provided the 7 T cell receptor beta chains below, sequenced in a study of vaccination and CD4 T cells after COVID-19. Stated treatment: roughly ten-day PBMC culture with coronavirus spike peptide pools or control peptides (ViraFEST assay). These receptors' targets are unknown. The study sequenced cultured CD4+ T cell DNA using the Oncomine TCR Beta short-read assay. TCRdb re-analysed the PCR reads in MiXCR, keeping a single row per CDR3 protein. The table has about 18,000 distinct CDR3 sequences, about 56% seen once. The sequences come from CD4+ T cells from blood, cultured in vitro, collected before SARS-CoV-2 vaccination. The receptors shown here come from a human donor who had recovered from COVID-19.

The chain carries TRBV15 and TRBJ2-5, with a possible D match to TRBD2 (5 bases). V shed 5 bases and J shed 5 bases, with 15 bases lying between them. The germline CDR1 and CDR2 sequences are LNHNV and YYDKDF (reference sequence). This CDR3 comprises 14 residues. Written as DNA, the CDR3 is TGTGCCACCAGCGCAAGGGTAGAGCGGGAGACCCAGTACTTC. Its translation: CATSARVERETQYF.

The rearrangement joins TRBV2 to TRBJ1-6; TRBD1 is a possible D gene (5 bases). The CDR3 length is 16 residues. Germline V gene lookup returns CDR1 SNHLY and CDR2 FYNNEI. Deletions cut 0 bases from V and 6 bases from J, with 12 bases between. For the CDR3, the DNA is TGTGCCAGCAGTGAAGCGCTAACAGGAAGTAATTCACCCCTCCACTTT. Its translation: CASSEALTGSNSPLHF. Full variable domain (missing parts from reference TRBV2 and TRBJ1-6): EPEVTQTPSHQVTQMGQEVILRCVPISNHLYFYWYRQILGQKVEFLVSFYNNEISEKSEIFDDQFSVERPDGSNFTLKIRSTKLEDSAMYFCASSEALTGSNSPLHFGNGTRLTVT.

The chain has TRBV7-2 and TRBJ1-2; unclear D gene. Trimming took 5 bases from V and 4 from J, leaving 11 bases between them. The CDR3 has 13 residues. CDR1 is SGHTA, CDR2 FQGNSA, per germline. CDR3 loop: CASSLPPVYGYTF. Here the CDR3 DNA reads TGTGCCAGCAGCCTTCCACCTGTCTATGGCTACACCTTC.

This clonotype was seen only a few times. This sequence joins TRBV15 and TRBJ1-6, with a weak D call TRBD1 (5 bases). The CDR3 length is 16 residues. Germline CDR1 reads LNHNV; CDR2 reads YYDKDF (reference sequence). V shed 0 bases and J shed 3 bases, with 9 bases lying between them. CDR3 bases: TGTGCCACCAGCAGAGATAGGCAGGGCTATAATTCACCCCTCCACTTT. Translating gives CATSRDRQGYNSPLHF.

This clonotype was seen more than once but under ten times. Here the CDR3 DNA reads TGTGCCAGTAGTATAGTGGATGGTGGCTACACCTTC. Protein product: CASSIVDGGYTF. This sequence joins TRBV19 and TRBJ1-2, with no clear D. Germline V gene data show CDR1 as LNHDA and CDR2 as SQIVND (reference sequence). The CDR3 length is 12 residues. The V end was cut by 1 base, the J end by 7 bases, with 7 bases between.

The chain recombines TRBV7-2 with TRBJ2-3; D is ambiguous. Trimming removed 3 bases at V and 4 bases at J, with 5 bases between. This CDR3 has 12 residues. The germline CDR1 and CDR2 sequences are SGHTA and FQGNSA. The DNA for the CDR3 is TGTGCCAGCAGCTTCTTCCCAGATACGCAGTATTTT. Translation gives CASSFFPDTQYF.

V is TRBV24-1 and J is TRBJ2-2; D is perhaps TRBD1 or TRBD2 (5 bases each). CDR1 KGHDR and CDR2 SFDVKD come from the germline V gene. V lost 4 bases to trimming and J lost 1 base, with 12 bases between them. CDR3 length: 16 residues. CDR3: CATSDPGTLNTGELFF. The CDR3 DNA is TGTGCCACCAGTGACCCCGGGACCCTGAACACCGGGGAGCTGTTTTTT.